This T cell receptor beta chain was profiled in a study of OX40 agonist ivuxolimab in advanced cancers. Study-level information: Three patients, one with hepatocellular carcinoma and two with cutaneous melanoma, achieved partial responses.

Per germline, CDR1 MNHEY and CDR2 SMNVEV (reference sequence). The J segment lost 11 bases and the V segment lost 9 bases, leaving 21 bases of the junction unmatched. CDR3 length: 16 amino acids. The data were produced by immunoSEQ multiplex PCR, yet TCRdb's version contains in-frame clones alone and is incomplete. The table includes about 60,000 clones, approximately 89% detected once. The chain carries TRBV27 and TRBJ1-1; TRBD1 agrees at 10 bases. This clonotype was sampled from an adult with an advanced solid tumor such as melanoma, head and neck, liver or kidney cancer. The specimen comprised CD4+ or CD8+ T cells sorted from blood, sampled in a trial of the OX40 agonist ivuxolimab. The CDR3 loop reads CASSKGMETGGSRAFF. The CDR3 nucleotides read TGTGCCAGTAGCAAAGGAATGGAGACAGGGGGCTCTCGGGCTTTCTTT.